This T cell receptor (beta chain) was sequenced during a study of CD8 T cells in Susac syndrome. The CDR3 is 16 amino acids. J was trimmed by 6 bases and V by 7 bases; bases with no gene match: 9. In germline, CDR1 is LNHDA, CDR2 SQIVND (reference sequence). Random hexamers were used to reverse transcribe the RNA input (roughly 0.5 to 1 ug). TCR beta CDR3 was amplified by immunoSEQ covering 54 Vbeta and 13 Jbeta. TCRdb redid the calling of the immunoSEQ multiplex PCR reads with MiXCR, one entry per CDR3 protein. Of some 110,000 distinct CDR3 sequences listed, around 94% are singletons. What was sequenced was CD4+ T cells from PBMCs. The chain is built from TRBV19 and TRBJ2-1; 13 bases map to TRBD2. This clonotype was sampled from a human donor in good health. CDR3 region: CASTPLTSGRGNEQFF. DNA of the CDR3: TGTGCCAGTACCCCGTTAACTAGCGGGAGGGGCAATGAGCAGTTCTTC.